Listed below are T cell receptor beta chains from one sample, sequenced in a study of blood T cell repertoires in COVID-19. Produced via immunoSEQ multiplex PCR; TCRdb's table is partial and in-frame only. The repertoire holds over 130,000 clones, around nine tenths seen once, with approximately 5.4% in the top ten. The sequenced sample was peripheral blood. These receptors were collected from a human donor in a cohort sampled during active COVID-19. Both conserved end residues are part of each CDR3. Fields, in order: J gene, D gene, clone size, V gene, CDR3 length, CDR3 DNA, CDR3 protein. A D gene is named only where the DNA matches it firmly. The size field is filled for only some rows; it gives once, few, many or a size class.

>TRBJ2-7|TRBD2|.|TRBV15|15
TGTGCCACCAGCGCCCGAGCGGGAGGGCCGTACGAGCAGTACTTC
CATSARAGGPYEQYF
>TRBJ1-2|TRBD1|few|TRBV28|14
TGTGCCAGCAGTTTGACGCAGGACAGGGCGGGCTACACCTTC
CASSLTQDRAGYTF
>TRBJ1-2|.|.|TRBV9|15
TGTGCCAGCAGCTCCTCTCAGGGTACGCTAAAGGGCTACACCTTC
CASSSSQGTLKGYTF
>TRBJ2-3|.|.|TRBV5-8|14
TGTGCCAGCAAACCCAGGGGAAGCACAGATACGCAGTATTTT
CASKPRGSTDTQYF
>TRBJ2-7|.|once|TRBV28|14
TGTGCCAGCAGTCACCGAGGGACTTTATACGAGCAGTACTTC
CASSHRGTLYEQYF
>TRBJ1-1|.|.|TRBV18|14
TGTGCCAGCTCCCGGACTGGGAGAAACACTGAAGCTTTCTTT
CASSRTGRNTEAFF
>TRBJ1-5|.|.|TRBV28|19
TGTGCCAGCAGCTGGATAGTAAAGCCTAGTCCGAGAAGCAATCAGCCCCAGCATTTT
CASSWIVKPSPRSNQPQHF
>TRBJ1-5|.|.|TRBV4-1|15
TGCGCCAGCAGCCAAGTAACCAGGGTGGAGCAGCCCCAGCATTTT
CASSQVTRVEQPQHF
>TRBJ2-3|TRBD1|.|TRBV5-8|15
TGTGCCAGCAGACACGACAGGGGGTGGGGAGATACGCAGTATTTT
CASRHDRGWGDTQYF
>TRBJ2-1|.|.|TRBV11-2|13
TGTGCCAGCGGGGGGGCAAGCTACAATGAGCAGTTCTTC
CASGGASYNEQFF
>TRBJ2-7|.|.|TRBV7-2|13
TGTGCCAGCAGCTTAGCCCCGAGCGACGAGCAGTACTTC
CASSLAPSDEQYF
>TRBJ2-1|TRBD2|.|TRBV4-1|16
TGCGCCAGCAGCCAAGCGACTAGCAGATCCTACAATGAGCAGTTCTTC
CASSQATSRSYNEQFF
>TRBJ1-2|.|.|TRBV19|15
TGTGCCAGTAGTGCATTAGGGACATCCAAGTGGGGCTACACCTTC
CASSALGTSKWGYTF
>TRBJ1-1|.|.|TRBV28|13
TGTGCCAGCAGTCCCAGGGTTTACACTGAAGCTTTCTTT
CASSPRVYTEAFF
>TRBJ2-7|.|.|TRBV19|14
TGTGCCAGTAGTCAATCGCCGGGAGCCTACGAGCAGTACTTC
CASSQSPGAYEQYF
>TRBJ2-3|TRBD1|.|TRBV30|12
TGTGCCTGGACAGGGGGCAGAGATACGCAGTATTTT
CAWTGGRDTQYF
>TRBJ2-2|TRBD2|.|TRBV10-1|14
TGCGCCAGCAGTGCGGGGGGTTACACCGGGGAGCTGTTTTTT
CASSAGGYTGELFF
>TRBJ2-5|TRBD2|.|TRBV7-9|15
TGTGCCAGCAGCCCATGGACTAGCGGGTTAACGACCCAGTACTTC
CASSPWTSGLTTQYF
>TRBJ1-1|.|.|TRBV27|14
TGTGCCAGCAGTTGGCTGGGCCAGAACACTGAAGCTTTCTTT
CASSWLGQNTEAFF
>TRBJ2-1|TRBD1|once|TRBV19|15
TGTGCCAGTAGTGTCGGACAGGGCTCCTACAATGAGCAGTTCTTC
CASSVGQGSYNEQFF
>TRBJ2-7|TRBD1|.|TRBV3-1/TRBV3-2|15
TGTGCCAGCAGCCAAGGTCAGGGGGCCATCGGGCGGCAGTACTTC
CASSQGQGAIGRQYF
>TRBJ2-7|TRBD2|.|TRBV3-1/TRBV3-2|13
TGTGCCAGCAGCCCCGGGACTAACTACGAGCAGTACTTC
CASSPGTNYEQYF
>TRBJ2-3|TRBD2|.|TRBV11-2|18
TGTGCCAGCAGCTTAGAGGGTTCGGGGCTAGCGGGAACAGATACGCAGTATTTT
CASSLEGSGLAGTDTQYF
>TRBJ1-2|TRBD1|once|TRBV28|14
TGTGCCAGCAGCTCGGGACAGGACCCCTATGGCTACACCTTC
CASSSGQDPYGYTF
>TRBJ1-1|TRBD1|.|TRBV5-1|16
TGCGCCAGCAGCGCCGGGGACAGGGGGTTGAACACTGAAGCTTTCTTT
CASSAGDRGLNTEAFF
>TRBJ2-7|.|.|TRBV18|15
TGTGCCAGCTCACGCCCCGGGGGTGGTTCTGACGAGCAGTACTTC
CASSRPGGGSDEQYF
>TRBJ1-4|TRBD1|few|TRBV5-1|16
TGCGCCAGCAGCTTGCAGGGACAGGAATGGAATGAAAAACTGTTTTTT
CASSLQGQEWNEKLFF
>TRBJ2-7|TRBD2|.|TRBV6-2/TRBV6-3|14
TGTGCCAGCAGTTTGACTTCTAGCGGGTACGAGCAGTACTTC
CASSLTSSGYEQYF
>TRBJ1-6|TRBD1|.|TRBV30|13
TGTGCCTGGAGTGTGGGGACAGTGTCACCCCTCCACTTT
CAWSVGTVSPLHF
>TRBJ1-5|.|.|TRBV7-3|15
TGTGCCAGCAGCTTAACCGCAGGGGTGGGTCAGCCCCAGCATTTT
CASSLTAGVGQPQHF
>TRBJ1-2|.|.|TRBV5-1|12
TGCGCCAGCACTTGGGACACGACGAGCTACACCTTC
CASTWDTTSYTF
>TRBJ2-3|TRBD2|.|TRBV5-1|17
TGCGCCAGCAGCTTGGGGGTAGCGGGGGTTAGCACAGATACGCAGTATTTT
CASSLGVAGVSTDTQYF
>TRBJ2-3|.|.|TRBV6-1|14
TGTGCCAGCAGTGAGGTTGGGCGCACAGATACGCAGTATTTT
CASSEVGRTDTQYF
>TRBJ2-4|TRBD2|.|TRBV4-1|15
TGCGCCAGCAGCCAAGGGCAGGGAGGGGTTTGGATTCAGTACTTC
CASSQGQGGVWIQYF
>TRBJ1-5|.|.|TRBV18|14
TGTGCCAGCTCACCAATCAGGGGTTATCAGCCCCAGCATTTT
CASSPIRGYQPQHF
>TRBJ1-1|.|.|TRBV3-1/TRBV3-2|14
TGTGCCAGCAGCCCACTCGGGGGTAACACTGAAGCTTTCTTT
CASSPLGGNTEAFF
>TRBJ1-3|.|.|TRBV5-1|15
TGCGCCAGCAGCTTGCAGGGTTCTATTGGAAACACCATATATTTT
CASSLQGSIGNTIYF
>TRBJ1-2|.|once|TRBV4-2|15
TGTGCCAGCAGCCAAGAGAAGGGAGGGAACTATGGCTACACCTTC
CASSQEKGGNYGYTF
>TRBJ1-2|TRBD1|.|TRBV7-8|16
TGTGCCAGCAGCCCTAGCTGGTTTGGGGACAGGGCTGGCTACACCTTC
CASSPSWFGDRAGYTF
>TRBJ2-6|.|.|TRBV28|16
TGTGCCAGCAGCACCCCCCAGGGCTCTGGGGCCAACGTCCTGACTTTC
CASSTPQGSGANVLTF
>TRBJ1-2|.|.|TRBV7-3|12
TGTGCCAGCAGCAACGGGGATTCTGGCTACACCTTC
CASSNGDSGYTF
>TRBJ1-1|TRBD1|.|TRBV11-2|18
TGTGCCAGCAGCTTAGTGCCCCCGGGACAGTCTTTTAACACTGAAGCTTTCTTT
CASSLVPPGQSFNTEAFF
>TRBJ1-5|.|.|TRBV28|15
TGTGCCAGCAGCGTCGGAGTCAATAGCAATCAGCCCCAGCATTTT
CASSVGVNSNQPQHF
>TRBJ2-7|TRBD2|few|TRBV28|17
TGTGCCAGCAGTTATCATCGGACTAGCGGAAGCTCCTACGAGCAGTACTTC
CASSYHRTSGSSYEQYF
>TRBJ1-3|.|.|TRBV28|16
TGTGCCAGCACCCCTGAGGGAAATCATGCGAGAAACACCATATATTTT
CASTPEGNHARNTIYF